This entry is about one T cell receptor beta chain. Its specificity is unknown. This entry belongs to a study of graft-versus-host responses after intestinal transplantation. Across the study: Anti-thymocyte globulin served as induction for all recipients, who then took tacrolimus and steroids for about three years.

Sequenced by immunoSEQ multiplex PCR; TCRdb stores in-frame clones only, minus some. Among 150,000 or so clones, about 93% were seen once, and the ten largest hold 0.19%. Study results and limitations: Elevated graft-versus-host to host-versus-graft clonal ratios in allografts were recorded for patients with graft-donor T cell macrochimerism.

CDR1 and CDR2 (germline): LNHDA, SQIVND (reference sequence). This CDR3 has 14 amino acids. Trimming left V 4 bases short and J 9 bases short, with 18 bases between. The sample in question was unstimulated CD4+ T cells sorted from spleen or lymph node cells, obtained before intestinal transplant. J is TRBJ2-5 and V is TRBV19; D may correspond to TRBD1 or TRBD2 (5 bases each). This clonotype originated in a human donor who received an intestinal transplant. CDR3 in DNA: TGTGCCAGTAGTAGGGACGTCAGTGTGGTAGCCCAGTACTTC. This codes for CASSRDVSVVAQYF.